The 19 T cell receptor beta chains listed next were all sequenced from one sample in a study of OX40 agonist ivuxolimab in advanced cancers. The method was immunoSEQ multiplex PCR; TCRdb's version includes in-frame clones alone and lacks a portion of them. The sample has about 36,000 clones, 88% seen once. The sequencing here drew on CD4+ or CD8+ T cells sorted from blood, taken in a trial of the OX40 agonist ivuxolimab. These receptors were obtained from an adult with an advanced solid tumor such as melanoma, head and neck, liver or kidney cancer.

V and J are TRBV7-2 and TRBJ1-1; D is uncertain. The CDR3 covers 14 residues. CDR1 SGHTA and CDR2 FQGNSA come from the germline V gene. Trimming removed 2 bases from V and 7 bases from J, with 14 bases in between. The CDR3 reads CASSLWAPLNEAFF. CDR3 in DNA: TGTGCCAGCAGCTTATGGGCGCCCCTTAATGAAGCTTTCTTT. Using reference TRBV7-2 and TRBJ1-1 for the parts outside the CDR3, the full variable domain is GAGVSQSPSNKVTEKGKDVELRCDPISGHTALYWYRQSLGQGLEFLIYFQGNSAPDKSGLPSDRFSAERTGGSVSTLTIQRTQQEDSAVYLCASSLWAPLNEAFFGQGTRLTVV.

The CDR3 DNA is TGTGCCAGCAGCGCCAATCCCCAGGGCGGGAGGGAGTTCTTC. Translated: CASSANPQGGREFF. The V and J genes are TRBV7-3 and TRBJ2-1, with TRBD2 matching 9 bases. The ends lost 5 bases at V and 14 bases at J; junction bases unmatched: 13. Germline lookup yields CDR1 SGHTA and CDR2 FQGTGA. CDR3 size: 14 residues.

This rearrangement joins TRBV28 to TRBJ2-7; D gene unclear. V lost 4 bases and J lost 3, with 4 bases in between. CDR3 length equals 11 residues. Germline CDR1 MDHEN, CDR2 SYDVKM. In nucleotides, the CDR3 is TGTGCCAGCAGTTACGACTACGAGCAGTACTTC. It is translated as CASSYDYEQYF.

This clone has only one observation. This chain uses TRBV30 with TRBJ1-1, with 9 positions matching TRBD1. This CDR3 has 14 residues. The junction had 6 bases not matched to a gene; V was cut back by 3 bases and J by 4 bases. The germline V gene encodes CDR1 GTSNPN and CDR2 SVGIG (reference sequence). CDR3 nucleotides: TGTGCCTGGAGGCAACAGGGGGCGGGCACTGAAGCTTTCTTT. Protein sequence: CAWRQQGAGTEAFF.

The table lists this clone with a few counts. V is TRBV7-9 and J is TRBJ1-2; 8 bases are shared with TRBD1. Germline CDR1 SEHNR, CDR2 FQNEAQ (reference sequence). CDR3 length: 14 amino acids. V trimming: 4 bases; J trimming: 6 bases; junction bases outside the gene matches: 7. The CDR3 DNA sequence: TGTGCCAGCAGCTCGCTCAGGGGGCACCATGGCTACACCTTC. Translated: CASSSLRGHHGYTF.

This clone was observed a single time. CDR3 DNA sequence: TGTGCCACCCAGGACAGGGGGCTCCATAACTATGGCTACACCTTC. Its protein product is CATQDRGLHNYGYTF. The chain is built from TRBV6-5 and TRBJ1-2; 11 nucleotides match TRBD1. The trim removed 10 bases at V and 1 base at J, leaving 8 bases unmatched. This CDR3 comprises 15 residues. Germline V CDR1 and CDR2: MNHEY, SVGAGI.

The chain is built from TRBV7-2 and TRBJ2-3; 10 bases align to TRBD2. The CDR3 length is 17 residues. V was clipped by 1 base and J by 5 bases; unmatched bases: 9. Germline V CDR1 and CDR2: SGHTA, FQGNSA. CDR3 sequence reads: CASSLVPSGGAVDTQYF. In DNA, the CDR3 is TGTGCCAGCAGCTTAGTCCCCAGCGGGGGGGCCGTAGATACGCAGTATTTT.

The V call is TRBV4-2, the J call TRBJ2-7, with TRBD2 matching 9 bases. The length of the CDR3 is 16 residues. J was trimmed by 3 bases and V by 1 base; bases with no gene match: 7. Germline CDR1 and CDR2: LGHNA and YNFKEQ. The CDR3 region has the DNA TGTGCCAGCAGCCAAGGTCCCAGCGGGGGGAACTACGAGCAGTACTTC. Protein product: CASSQGPSGGNYEQYF.

The V and J genes are TRBV10-1 and TRBJ2-5; D ambiguous. Deletions cut 7 bases from V and 5 bases from J, with 8 bases between. The germline V gene has CDR1 WNHNN and CDR2 SYGVQD (reference sequence). CDR3 size: 11 residues. DNA of the CDR3: TGCGCCAGCACCCCATGGGAGACCCAGTACTTC. Residues: CASTPWETQYF.

The genes are TRBV27 and TRBJ2-7; D remains unclear. V gave up 2 bases and J gave up 4 bases, with 6 bases separating them. This CDR3 is built from 12 residues. Germline assignment: CDR1 MNHEY and CDR2 SMNVEV (reference sequence). CDR3 nucleotides: TGTGCCAGCAGTTTACCTACTTACGAGCAGTACTTC. Protein product: CASSLPTYEQYF.

To note about this clone: The sample contains more than one DNA sequence encoding this CDR3. This sequence joins TRBV27 and TRBJ2-7; possible D gene TRBD2, 5 bases. CDR1 and CDR2 from the germline V gene are MNHEY and SMNVEV (reference sequence). The CDR3 has 13 amino acids. V was trimmed by 2 bases and J by 3 bases, leaving 8 bases between them. The CDR3 is CASSLIRGYEQYF. CDR3 nucleotides: TGTGCCAGCAGTTTAATACGGGGCTACGAGCAGTACTTC.

The chain's CDR3 is CASSPNRVGDTQYF. CDR3 DNA: TGTGCCAGCAGCCCTAACAGGGTCGGGGATACGCAGTATTTT. The chain combines TRBV7-2 with TRBJ2-3; possibly TRBD1 for D (6 bases). The CDR3 length is 14 residues. Trimming pared 5 bases from V and 6 bases from J, leaving 15 bases between. CDR1 SGHTA and CDR2 FQGNSA come from the germline V gene.

The genes are TRBV25-1 and TRBJ2-2, with 8 bases that match TRBD1. Germline V gene lookup returns CDR1 MGHDK and CDR2 SYGVNS. V shed 4 bases and J 4 bases; nucleotides not matched to a gene: 5. The CDR3 sequence is 15 residues long. DNA for the CDR3: TGTGCCAGCAGTGCCCGGGACAGGTTCACCGGGGAGCTGTTTTTT. Translating gives CASSARDRFTGELFF.

This chain links TRBV7-9 with TRBJ1-2; TRBD1 matches 7 bases. The trim removed 5 bases at V and 5 bases at J, leaving 2 bases unmatched. The CDR3 extends over 12 amino acids. CDR1 SEHNR and CDR2 FQNEAQ come from the germline V gene (reference sequence). CDR3 sequence: CASSGDSYGYTF. The CDR3, as DNA: TGTGCCAGCAGCGGGGACAGTTATGGCTACACCTTC.

The chain combines TRBV5-5 with TRBJ2-5, with 8 bases identical to TRBD1. CDR1 is SGHKS and CDR2 is YYEKEE in the germline V gene (reference sequence). The CDR3 runs 16 residues. The junction had 12 bases not matched to a gene; V was cut back by 3 bases and J by 5 bases. CDR3 coding DNA: TGTGCCAGCAGCTACCGAGGACAGGGTGGCTGGGAGACCCAGTACTTC. Protein: CASSYRGQGGWETQYF.

The gene calls are TRBV7-8 and TRBJ2-7; D gene unclear. The germline V gene encodes CDR1 SGHVS and CDR2 FQNEAQ. Trimming took 5 bases from V and 0 from J, leaving 5 bases between them. CDR3 size: 12 residues. Here the CDR3 DNA reads TGTGCCAGCAGCCCCCACTCCTACGAGCAGTACTTC. Translation gives CASSPHSYEQYF.

The chain is built from TRBV19 and TRBJ2-4, with TRBD1 identical over 12 bases. V lost 6 bases, J lost 0 bases, and 12 bases stayed unmatched. CDR3 size: 19 residues. Germline V gene sequence: CDR1 LNHDA, CDR2 SQIVND (reference sequence). CDR3 amino acids: CASSPPRDRGRIAKNIQYF. CDR3 coding DNA: TGTGCCAGTAGCCCCCCACGGGACAGGGGGCGGATAGCCAAAAACATTCAGTACTTC.

This rearrangement joins TRBV30 to TRBJ2-2; 11 bases align to TRBD2. From germline, CDR1 is GTSNPN and CDR2 SVGIG (reference sequence). There are 15 residues in the CDR3. V gave up 3 bases and J gave up 0 bases; unmatched junction bases: 0. CDR3 DNA sequence: TGTGCCTGGAGGGGACTAGCGGCGAACACCGGGGAGCTGTTTTTT. This sequence encodes CAWRGLAANTGELFF.

The J gene is TRBJ2-5, the V gene TRBV5-6, with 7 bases that match TRBD2. Trimming at V came to 5 bases and at J to 6 bases, leaving 7 bases not matched to a gene. The CDR3 consists of 13 residues. Germline V CDR1 and CDR2: SGHDT, YYEEEE. In DNA form, the CDR3 reads TGTGCCAGCAGGGTGGGGGGGTTAAAGACCCAGTACTTC. Translation gives CASRVGGLKTQYF.